This T cell receptor (beta chain) is from a study of cytomegalovirus exposure and HLA in healthy donors. The wider study: Earlier sequencing of approximately 180 million T cells yielded around 100 million unique TCR beta sequences.

Points from the study as a whole: Follow-up analysis later connected one missense variant in DCLRE1C with trimming of TCR beta V- and J-genes. Reported performance of the classifier showed diagnosis of cytomegalovirus status with high specificity and sensitivity.

Notes on this clone: The antigen remains unidentified.

J gave up 5 bases and V 3 bases, and 8 bases lay outside the gene matches. Germline assignment: CDR1 MNHNY and CDR2 SVGAGI (reference sequence). The CDR3 runs 15 residues. Use of 60 Vbeta and 13 Jbeta primers characterized the PCR. TCRdb's copy holds only in-frame clones and misses some; the assay was immunoSEQ multiplex PCR. The table records about 140,000 clones, around three quarters of them present only once. Nominal health characterized the donors when sampled, though unrecorded immune exposures were likely. The rearrangement uses TRBV6-6 and TRBJ2-5, with 8 bases that match TRBD2. Sequencing was performed on PBMCs. The TCR comes from a man between 35 and 55 years old in good health and CMV-seropositive. The CDR3 region is CASSYQAGVGETQYF. The CDR3 region has the DNA TGTGCCAGCAGTTATCAAGCGGGGGTCGGGGAGACCCAGTACTTC.